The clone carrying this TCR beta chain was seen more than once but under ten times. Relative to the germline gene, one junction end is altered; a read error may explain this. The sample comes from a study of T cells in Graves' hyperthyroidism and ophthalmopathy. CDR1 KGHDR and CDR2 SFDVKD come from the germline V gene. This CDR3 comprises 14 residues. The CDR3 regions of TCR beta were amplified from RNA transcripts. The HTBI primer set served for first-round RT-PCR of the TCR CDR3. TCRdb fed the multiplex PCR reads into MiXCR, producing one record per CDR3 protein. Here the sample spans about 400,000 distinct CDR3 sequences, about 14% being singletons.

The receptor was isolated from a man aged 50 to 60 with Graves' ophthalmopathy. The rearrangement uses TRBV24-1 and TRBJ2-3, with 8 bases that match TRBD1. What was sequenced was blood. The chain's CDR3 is CATSDPGGTDTRYF. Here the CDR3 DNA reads TGTGCCACCAGTGATCCAGGGGGCACAGATACGCGGTATTTT.